These 13 T cell receptor beta chains were sequenced from one sample in a study of shared clonotypes between healthy human individuals. Generated by immunoSEQ multiplex PCR, the TCRdb table keeps only in-frame clones and is missing some. This table holds around 2,000,000 clones, approximately 95% found once. The sample comprised naive CD4+ T cells sorted from blood. The sample's subset: CD45RA+ positively selected. Every receptor here comes from a man between 18 and 29 years old in good health.

The chain carries TRBV30 and TRBJ2-7, with 7 bases that match TRBD1. The CDR3 contains 15 residues. The J segment lost 2 bases and the V segment lost 0 bases, leaving 7 bases of the junction unmatched. The germline gives CDR1 GTSNPN, CDR2 SVGIG (reference sequence). CDR3 amino acids: CAWSVSETGPYEQYF. In nucleotides, the CDR3 is TGTGCCTGGAGTGTATCCGAGACAGGGCCCTACGAGCAGTACTTC.

The chain recombines TRBV18 with TRBJ2-6, with D possibly TRBD1 on 6 matching bases. The CDR3 is 15 residues long. Trimming pared 6 bases from V and 1 base from J, leaving 10 bases between. CDR1 and CDR2 from the germline V gene are KGHSH and LQKENI. The CDR3 region has the DNA TGTGCCAGCTCGTCACAGGGTTCTGGGGCCAACGTCCTGACTTTC. Protein product: CASSSQGSGANVLTF.

In DNA, the CDR3 is TGTGCCAGCAGTGCCGACAGGGGCGAGCAGTACTTC. Its translation is CASSADRGEQYF. This rearrangement joins TRBV6-5 to TRBJ2-7, with TRBD1 identical over 8 bases. CDR3 length: 12 residues. CDR1 MNHEY and CDR2 SVGAGI come from the germline V gene. Trimming took 5 bases from V and 6 from J; bases not matched to a gene: 3.

The chain combines TRBV5-4 with TRBJ2-5, with D perhaps matching TRBD2 (5 bases). The V gene's germline CDR1 is SGHNT and CDR2 YYREEE (reference sequence). CDR3 length: 15 amino acids. Between the trimmed V and J ends, which lost 0 bases and 5 bases, there was a span of 14 bases. The CDR3 sequence is CASSLAAGILETQYF. The CDR3 DNA reads as TGTGCCAGCAGCTTGGCAGCCGGGATCCTGGAGACCCAGTACTTC.

This clone was recorded only once. The chain joins TRBV6-7 to TRBJ2-7; 10 bases are shared with TRBD1. TRBV6-7 is an ORF for which the function is uncertain. Germline trimming cut 6 bases from V and 11 bases from J; bases unmatched to any gene: 1. This CDR3 is 10 amino acids long. In DNA form, the CDR3 reads TGTGCCAGCAGGGGACAGGGGAAGTACTTC. Amino acids: CASRGQGKYF.

J is TRBJ2-7 and V is TRBV18, with 12 nucleotides matching TRBD2. The CDR3 extends over 14 amino acids. J gave up 3 bases and V 4 bases, and 1 base lay outside the gene matches. CDR1 KGHSH and CDR2 LQKENI come from the germline V gene. The CDR3: CASSRTSGIYEQYF. In DNA, the CDR3 is TGTGCCAGCTCACGGACTAGCGGGATCTACGAGCAGTACTTC. The full variable domain, rest sourced from reference TRBV18 and TRBJ2-7, is NAGVMQNPRHLVRRRGQEARLRCSPMKGHSHVYWYRQLPEEGLKFMVYLQKENIIDESGMPKERFSAEFPKEGPSILRIQQVVRGDSAAYFCASSRTSGIYEQYFGPGTRLTVT.

Turning to this clone: Other DNA sequences in this sample translate to the same CDR3. The chain employs TRBV5-1 and TRBJ2-7; no definite D call. Trimming took 4 bases from V and 4 from J, leaving 6 bases between them. The CDR3 has 11 amino acids. The V gene's germline CDR1 is SGHRS and CDR2 YFSETQ. Written as DNA, the CDR3 is TGCGCCAGCAGCGGTACATACGAGCAGTACTTC. Amino acids: CASSGTYEQYF.

The V and J genes are TRBV7-9 and TRBJ2-1; unclear D gene. This CDR3 contains 12 residues. The V end lost 1 base, the J end lost 15 bases, and 13 bases lay between the germline ends. Germline V lookup: CDR1 SEHNR, CDR2 FQNEAQ (reference sequence). The CDR3 sequence is CASSLVPNPPFF. CDR3 bases: TGTGCCAGCAGCTTAGTCCCTAACCCGCCGTTCTTC.

The chain has TRBV6-1 and TRBJ1-6; 9 nucleotides align to TRBD1. J lost 10 bases, V lost 6 bases, and 7 bases had no gene match. The CDR3 is 14 residues long. Germline CDR1 and CDR2: MNHNS and SASEGT. CDR3 nucleotides: TGTGCCAGCAGCCCCGGGACAGGGTCCTCACCCCTCCACTTT. Amino acids: CASSPGTGSSPLHF.

The V call is TRBV7-2, the J call TRBJ1-3; TRBD1 aligns across 8 bases. The CDR3 is 14 residues long. Germline V lookup: CDR1 SGHTA, CDR2 FQGNSA. J gave up 3 bases and V 6 bases, and 4 bases lay outside the gene matches. This CDR3 reads CASREQGGGNTIYF. The DNA of the CDR3 is TGTGCCAGCAGAGAACAGGGGGGTGGAAACACCATATATTTT.

The rearrangement links TRBV27 to TRBJ1-6; D call uncertain. This CDR3 region has 15 residues. V was clipped by 2 bases and J by 6 bases, with 11 bases between them. Germline V gives CDR1 MNHEY, CDR2 SMNVEV (reference sequence). This CDR3 is CASSLLWGTNSPLHF. DNA for the CDR3: TGTGCCAGCAGTTTACTTTGGGGAACTAATTCACCCCTCCACTTT.

J is TRBJ2-3 and V is TRBV10-3; the D gene is possibly TRBD1 (6 bases). In germline, CDR1 is ENHRY, CDR2 SYGVKD. Deletions cut 10 bases from V and 1 base from J, with 18 bases between. There are 15 residues in the CDR3. CDR3 amino acids: CATAKGVGGTDTQYF. Here the CDR3 DNA reads TGTGCCACTGCGAAGGGGGTTGGGGGCACAGATACGCAGTATTTT.

The V call is TRBV1, the J call TRBJ2-1; the D call in the table, TRBD1, was not verified against the DNA. TRBV1 counts as a pseudogene. There are 17 residues in the CDR3. The CDR3 sequence: CTSITRGPGVSRNEQFF. For the CDR3, the DNA is TGCACCAGCATTACCCGGGGCCCAGGGGTGAGTCGGAATGAGCAGTTCTTC.